Below are 27 T cell receptor beta chains sequenced from a single sample in a study of T cells in Graves' hyperthyroidism and ophthalmopathy. The TCR beta CDR3 regions underwent amplification using RNA transcripts as the source. Using the HTBI primer set, a first-round RT-PCR was run on the TCR CDR3. In TCRdb, the multiplex PCR reads were re-called with MiXCR into one record per CDR3 protein. In the table there are over 120,000 distinct CDR3 sequences, roughly a fifth of which are singletons. What was sequenced was blood. The origin of the receptors is a woman aged 45-65 years with Graves' hyperthyroidism that later progressed to Graves' ophthalmopathy.

This clonotype was seen only a few times. A read error is possible here, since a much larger clone lies one base away. The chain links TRBV28 to TRBJ1-1, with TRBD1 as a possible D gene (5 bases). V shed 8 bases and J shed 0 bases, with 10 bases lying between them. There are 13 residues in the CDR3. Per germline, CDR1 MDHEN and CDR2 SYDVKM. The CDR3 is CASLEDMNTEAFF. The CDR3 coding sequence is TGTGCCAGCTTGGAGGACATGAACACTGAAGCTTTCTTT. Using reference TRBV28 and TRBJ1-1 for the parts outside the CDR3, the full variable domain is DVKVTQSSRYLVKRTGEKVFLECVQDMDHENMFWYRQDPGLGLRLIYFSYDVKMKEKGDIPEGYSVSREKKERFSLILESASTNQTSMYLCASLEDMNTEAFFGQGTRLTVV.

This chain joins TRBV20-1 and TRBJ2-1; 14 positions agree with TRBD2. The J segment lost 7 bases and the V segment lost 6 bases, leaving 5 bases of the junction unmatched. Germline V lookup: CDR1 DFQATT, CDR2 SNEGSKA (reference sequence). The CDR3 has 14 amino acids. In DNA, the CDR3 is TGCAGTGCGACTAGCGGGAGGGTAAAGAATGAGCAGTTCTTC. This translates into CSATSGRVKNEQFF.

This clonotype was recorded many times. The chain couples TRBV28 to TRBJ1-2, with D possibly being TRBD1 (5 bases). V was clipped by 4 bases and J by 4 bases, with 16 bases between them. CDR1 and CDR2 from the germline V gene are MDHEN and SYDVKM. This CDR3 has 15 amino acids. The CDR3 loop is CASSSRDGHIYGYTF. CDR3 coding DNA: TGTGCCAGCAGTTCCCGGGACGGCCACATCTATGGCTACACCTTC.

This clonotype was detected many times. This sequence joins TRBV28 and TRBJ2-5; a weak D match, TRBD2 (6 bases). V gave up 5 bases and J gave up 2 bases, with 9 bases separating them. The germline gives CDR1 MDHEN, CDR2 SYDVKM. The CDR3 totals 13 residues. The CDR3 loop reads CASSGGRQETQYF. The CDR3 DNA follows: TGTGCCAGCAGTGGGGGGAGGCAAGAGACCCAGTACTTC.

The rearrangement joins TRBV6-2 or TRBV6-3 to TRBJ1-6; D perhaps matches TRBD1 (5 bases). This CDR3 has 15 residues. Germline V gives CDR1 MNHEY, CDR2 SVGEGT. V was cut by 8 bases and J by 8 bases, with 19 bases left in between. The CDR3 DNA is TGTGCCAGCTCGACCTCGACCCTGGGGGATTCACCCCTCCACTTT. Its translation is CASSTSTLGDSPLHF.

In its sample, this clonotype was seen a few times. V and J are TRBV2 and TRBJ1-2; 8 nucleotides agree with TRBD1. The germline V gene encodes CDR1 SNHLY and CDR2 FYNNEI. This CDR3 spans 13 amino acids. Trimming cost V 6 bases and J 2 bases; bases outside gene matches: 2. Here the CDR3 reads CASSQGANYGYTF. The CDR3 DNA reads as TGTGCCAGCAGCCAGGGGGCGAACTATGGCTACACCTTC. Looking up the rest from reference TRBV2 and TRBJ1-2 gives the full variable domain: EPEVTQTPSHQVTQMGQEVILRCVPISNHLYFYWYRQILGQKVEFLVSFYNNEISEKSEIFDDQFSVERPDGSNFTLKIRSTKLEDSAMYFCASSQGANYGYTFGSGTRLTVV.

At least ten counts were recorded for this clonotype. V and J are TRBV30 and TRBJ1-1; TRBD1 matches 10 bases. The CDR3 totals 13 residues. CDR1 GTSNPN and CDR2 SVGIG come from the germline V gene (reference sequence). J was trimmed by 3 bases and V by 3 bases; bases with no gene match: 1. CDR3 protein: CAWRGQGYTEAFF. The CDR3 region has the DNA TGTGCCTGGAGGGGACAGGGGTACACTGAAGCTTTCTTT.

This clonotype occurred a few times. CDR3: CATSWGARAVDSGNTIYF. The CDR3 nucleotides read TGTGCCACCAGCTGGGGGGCCAGGGCAGTAGACTCTGGAAACACCATATATTTT. The rearrangement uses TRBV15 and TRBJ1-3, with D possibly matching TRBD1 (6 bases). V lost 5 bases and J 0 bases, leaving 20 bases between the germline ends. Germline CDR1 is LNHNV and CDR2 is YYDKDF (reference sequence). The CDR3 sequence is 18 residues long.

This clonotype has just a few counts. The chain carries TRBV11-3 and TRBJ2-5; D may correspond to TRBD1 or TRBD2 (6 bases each). V lost 5 bases to trimming and J lost 5 bases, with 12 bases between them. The length of the CDR3 is 13 residues. Germline lookup yields CDR1 SGHNT and CDR2 YENEEA. CDR3 DNA sequence: TGTGCCAGCAGCCGCCGGGGGCGGGAGACCCAGTACTTC. Translation: CASSRRGRETQYF.

This clonotype was counted ten times or more. DNA for the CDR3: TGTGCCAGCAGCTTAATAGGACAGGGTTACGAGACCCAGTACTTC. Amino acid sequence: CASSLIGQGYETQYF. The gene calls are TRBV7-2 and TRBJ2-5; 8 bases are shared with TRBD1. The CDR3 loop spans 15 amino acids. Germline assignment: CDR1 SGHTA and CDR2 FQGNSA. V trimming: 2 bases; J trimming: 5 bases; junction bases outside the gene matches: 7.

This clonotype was seen at least ten times. The chain combines TRBV20-1 with TRBJ1-2; D may be TRBD1 (6 bases). CDR1 is DFQATT and CDR2 is SNEGSKA in the germline V gene (reference sequence). The germline V and J ends were trimmed by 3 bases and 5 bases, with 16 bases remaining between them. CDR3 size: 14 residues. CDR3: CSARLDSTGYGYTF. The CDR3 DNA sequence: TGCAGTGCTAGGCTCGACTCGACAGGATATGGCTACACCTTC.

V and J are TRBV28 and TRBJ2-3; 8 nucleotides agree with TRBD2. The V gene end was trimmed by 5 bases and the J gene end by 1 base; junction bases not matched to a gene: 5. CDR3 length: 15 amino acids. The V gene's germline CDR1 is MDHEN and CDR2 SYDVKM. The CDR3 nucleotides are TGTGCCAGCAGTCCGGGAGGGAGGGGCACAGATACGCAGTATTTT. Encoded protein: CASSPGGRGTDTQYF.

This clonotype was seen repeatedly, ten times or more. The chain has TRBV6-2 or TRBV6-3 and TRBJ2-7, with 10 bases that match TRBD2. This CDR3 contains 15 residues. Unmatched junction bases numbered 4, after V lost 0 bases and J lost 5 bases. Germline values: CDR1 MNHEY, CDR2 SVGEGT. CDR3 nucleotides: TGTGCCAGCAGTTACTCTTGGAGCGGGAGGGACGAGCAGTACTTC. Protein sequence: CASSYSWSGRDEQYF.

This clonotype was seen a handful of times. The rearrangement uses TRBV7-9 and TRBJ2-1; 12 bases align to TRBD2. There are 13 residues in the CDR3. Germline CDR1 is SEHNR and CDR2 is FQNEAQ (reference sequence). J lost 10 bases, V lost 3 bases, and 1 base had no gene match. CDR3 sequence reads: CASSFTSGGEQFF. CDR3 sequence (DNA): TGTGCCAGCAGCTTTACTAGCGGGGGGGAGCAGTTCTTC.

The V call is TRBV29-1, the J call TRBJ2-1; maybe TRBD1 (6 bases). V lost 1 base and J 4 bases, leaving 14 bases between the germline ends. From germline, CDR1 is SQVTM and CDR2 ANQGSEA. The CDR3 is 15 amino acids. The CDR3 sequence is CSVEGQLGGYNEQFF. The CDR3 DNA reads TGCAGCGTTGAAGGCCAGCTAGGGGGATACAATGAGCAGTTCTTC.

This clonotype was detected many times. CDR3 in DNA: TGTGCCAGCAGAATTGGGGCTTCTGATACGCAGTATTTT. It is translated as CASRIGASDTQYF. This chain connects TRBV6-2 or TRBV6-3 to TRBJ2-3, with a possible D match to TRBD1 (5 bases). The CDR3 extends over 13 amino acids. V was shortened by 6 bases and J by 6 bases, with 13 bases between the two germline ends. Germline assignment: CDR1 MNHEY and CDR2 SVGEGT.

At least ten counts were recorded for this clonotype. J is TRBJ2-3 and V is TRBV7-3, with 8 bases fitting TRBD2. Germline trimming cut 5 bases from V and 2 bases from J; bases unmatched to any gene: 3. From germline, CDR1 is SGHTA and CDR2 FQGTGA. CDR3 length: 14 residues. The CDR3 nucleotides read TGTGCCAGCAGCCCGGGGGGGACCACAGATACGCAGTATTTT. Amino acid sequence: CASSPGGTTDTQYF.

The V gene is TRBV4-1, the J gene TRBJ2-4; TRBD2 matches 10 bases. This CDR3 is 16 amino acids long. Germline loops: CDR1 MGHRA, CDR2 YSYEKL. V lost 4 bases to trimming and J lost 4 bases; unmatched junction nucleotides: 7. The DNA for the CDR3 is TGCGCCAGCAGCCCATCAAGCGGGAGGGCGAAAAACATTCAGTACTTC. Protein product: CASSPSSGRAKNIQYF.

V and J are TRBV19 and TRBJ1-5; D is possibly TRBD1 (5 bases). Looked up from germline, CDR1 is LNHDA and CDR2 is SQIVND (reference sequence). The ends were cut back, 5 bases at V and 1 base at J, with 15 bases in the middle. The CDR3 extends over 16 amino acids. The CDR3 DNA sequence: TGTGCCAGTAGTGGTTATCGGGGGTTCAGCAATCAGCCCCAGCATTTT. This sequence encodes CASSGYRGFSNQPQHF. The entire variable domain, with the rest obtained from reference TRBV19 and TRBJ1-5, is as follows: DGGITQSPKYLFRKEGQNVTLSCEQNLNHDAMYWYRQDPGQGLRLIYYSQIVNDFQKGDIAEGYSVSREKKESFPLTVTSAQKNPTAFYLCASSGYRGFSNQPQHFGDGTRLSIL.

This clonotype was found a few times. The chain carries TRBV7-9 and TRBJ2-7; 7 positions agree with TRBD1. The V gene end was trimmed by 5 bases and the J gene end by 6 bases; junction bases not matched to a gene: 7. The CDR3 sequence is 13 residues long. Per germline, CDR1 SEHNR and CDR2 FQNEAQ (reference sequence). The CDR3, as DNA: TGTGCCAGCAGCACCCGGACAGGCGGCGAGCAGTACTTC. It is translated as CASSTRTGGEQYF.

Only a few counts were recorded for this clonotype. This rearrangement joins TRBV6-1 to TRBJ2-5; 7 nucleotides line up with TRBD2. The germline gives CDR1 MNHNS, CDR2 SASEGT. Trimming removed 7 bases from V and 5 bases from J; junction bases left unmatched: 7. CDR3 size: 13 residues. The CDR3 nucleotides read TGTGCCAGCACGGGAGGATCCGGGGAGACCCAGTACTTC. Its protein is CASTGGSGETQYF.

This clonotype was observed a single time. This may arise from a read error, as a much more abundant clone is one base away. V usage is TRBV20-1 and J usage is TRBJ2-1; either TRBD1 or TRBD2 may fit D (5 bases each). Gene TRBJ2-7 matches the end of the DNA better, so the J call may be wrong. The CDR3 covers 14 residues. Germline V CDR1 and CDR2: DFQATT, SNEGSKA (reference sequence). The CDR3 reads CSARSGLEYNEQYF. The DNA of the CDR3 is TGCAGTGCCCGATCGGGGCTCGAGTACAATGAGCAGTACTTC.

The chain links TRBV7-2 to TRBJ2-3; D possibly corresponds to TRBD2 (5 bases). Germline CDR1 and CDR2: SGHTA and FQGNSA. There are 12 residues in the CDR3. V was trimmed by 4 bases and J by 6 bases, leaving 8 bases between them. In DNA form, the CDR3 reads TGTGCCAGCAGCTCCCAGCGGGATACGCAGTATTTT. Translated: CASSSQRDTQYF.

The sample holds many counts of this clonotype. CDR3 sequence reads: CASNNPAGGGTDTQYF. CDR3 DNA: TGTGCCAGCAACAACCCAGCGGGAGGCGGCACAGATACGCAGTATTTT. V gene TRBV12-3 or TRBV12-4 combines with J gene TRBJ2-3, with 9 bases matching TRBD2. This CDR3 comprises 16 residues. J lost 1 base, V lost 7 bases, and 9 bases had no gene match.

This chain joins TRBV5-1 and TRBJ2-3; D not certain. CDR1 is SGHRS, CDR2 YFSETQ, per germline. Trimming took 6 bases from V and 5 from J, leaving 13 bases between them. The CDR3 sequence is 13 residues long. The CDR3 loop is CASKLPSVDTQYF. CDR3 in DNA: TGCGCCAGCAAACTGCCCTCCGTAGATACGCAGTATTTT.

This clonotype was found a few times. CDR3 DNA: TGTGCCAGCAGCGGCAGGACAGGCGGGAACAATGAGCAGTTCTTC. This translates into CASSGRTGGNNEQFF. V is TRBV3-1 and J is TRBJ2-1; tentatively, D is TRBD1 (7 bases). From germline, CDR1 is LGHDT and CDR2 YNNKEL (reference sequence). The germline V and J ends were trimmed by 5 bases and 5 bases, with 16 bases remaining between them. This CDR3 spans 15 amino acids.

This clonotype came up many times. The chain combines TRBV11-2 with TRBJ2-1; 7 nucleotides agree with TRBD2. The CDR3 has 14 residues. Germline lookup yields CDR1 SGHAT and CDR2 FQNNGV. V was pared by 4 bases and J by 3 bases, with 3 bases of the junction left unmatched. The CDR3 spells CASSWGGGYNEQFF. The CDR3 DNA reads TGTGCCAGCAGCTGGGGCGGGGGCTACAATGAGCAGTTCTTC.